The 5 T cell receptor beta chains presented below share a single source sample, sequenced in a study of blood T cells in healthy people across ages. Primed by a sample-barcoded 5' primer and a J-beta primer mix, a second PCR proceeded for about 7 to 12 cycles. TCRdb ran MiXCR on the 5' RACE reads and lists one entry per CDR3 protein. The data hold fewer than 800,000 distinct CDR3 sequences, with 20% to 25% observed a single time. The same data also contributed to another study, on T cells of mothers and their children.

Specimen: blood. The receptors here all came from a boy aged 5-17 years in good health.

The chain joins TRBV7-9 to TRBJ2-7; 7 nucleotides match TRBD1. Trimming took 1 base from V and 4 from J; bases not matched to a gene: 4. Looked up from germline, CDR1 is SEHNR and CDR2 is FQNEAQ (reference sequence). CDR3 length equals 14 residues. CDR3 residues: CASSLEGTVYEQYF. For the CDR3, the DNA is TGTGCCAGCAGCTTAGAAGGGACAGTTTACGAGCAGTACTTC.

The chain couples TRBV27 to TRBJ2-7; 9 bases are a match to TRBD2. Trimming at V came to 8 bases and at J to 1 base, leaving 9 bases not matched to a gene. The CDR3 sequence is 15 residues long. Germline loops: CDR1 MNHEY, CDR2 SMNVEV (reference sequence). Written as DNA, the CDR3 is TGTGCCAGCGTCTTGAAGGCGGGAGGGTCCTACGAGCAGTACTTC. Translation gives CASVLKAGGSYEQYF.

V is TRBV9 and J is TRBJ1-2; D is unresolved. V lost 0 bases and J lost 2, with 8 bases in between. Germline CDR1 reads SGDLS; CDR2 reads YYNGEE. The CDR3 is 14 residues long. CDR3 amino acids: CASSVAGDNYGYTF. In DNA, the CDR3 is TGTGCCAGCAGCGTAGCCGGCGACAACTATGGCTACACCTTC.

This sequence joins TRBV7-2 and TRBJ2-1, with D perhaps matching TRBD1 (6 bases). The J call may be wrong; the DNA end is better matched by TRBJ2-7. The CDR3 runs 14 residues. CDR1 and CDR2 (germline): SGHTA, FQGNSA. The CDR3 bases are TGTGCCAGCAGCTCGATACTAGGGGGATACGAGCAGTACTTC. It encodes CASSSILGGYEQYF.

The chain joins TRBV5-6 to TRBJ1-2; D perhaps matches TRBD1 (5 bases). Trimming cost V 4 bases and J 3 bases, with 13 bases left between them. Germline V gives CDR1 SGHDT, CDR2 YYEEEE. The length of the CDR3 is 14 residues. The CDR3 DNA sequence: TGTGCCAGCAGCCCTAGGGACGGATACTATGGCTACACCTTC. This gives the protein CASSPRDGYYGYTF.